The rows below give T cell receptor beta chains drawn from one sample of a study of cytomegalovirus exposure and HLA in healthy donors. Using immunoSEQ multiplex PCR, the repertoire was profiled, and TCRdb retains in-frame clones only, with some absent. This sample yields approximately 130,000 clones, of which around 80% are seen a single time; roughly 1.5% belongs to the top ten. The specimen sequenced was PBMCs. The receptors derive from a woman aged 18 to 35 in good health and CMV-seronegative. Both conserved end residues are part of each CDR3. D genes are given only for firm matches. Clone size is not always given. Where it is, it says once, few, many or a class for expanded clones.

NA,NA,TRBV30,TRBJ1-4,CAYRRATNEKLFF,TGTGCCTATCGCCGGGCAACTAATGAAAAACTGTTTTTT
NA,NA,TRBV5-1,TRBJ2-2,CASSFPRGNTGELFF,TGCGCCAGCAGCTTCCCTCGGGGGAACACCGGGGAGCTGTTTTTT
TRBD1,NA,TRBV7-9,TRBJ2-7,CASSRDRDSYEQYF,TGTGCCAGCAGCCGAGACCGGGACAGCTACGAGCAGTACTTC
NA,NA,TRBV2,TRBJ2-7,CASSIAASYEQYF,TGTGCCAGCAGTATAGCGGCTTCCTACGAGCAGTACTTC
TRBD2,NA,TRBV9,TRBJ2-1,CASSSSGGYNEQFF,TGTGCCAGCAGCTCTAGCGGGGGCTACAATGAGCAGTTCTTC
TRBD2,NA,TRBV6-1,TRBJ2-1,CASSGGLAGFDEQFF,TGTGCCAGCAGTGGGGGACTAGCGGGATTTGATGAGCAGTTCTTC
NA,NA,TRBV2,TRBJ2-7,CASSEIRGKASEQYF,TGTGCCAGCAGTGAAATAAGGGGGAAGGCTAGCGAGCAGTACTTC
NA,NA,TRBV28,TRBJ1-1,CASRSRREEAFF,TGTGCCAGCAGGAGCCGCAGGGAAGAAGCTTTCTTT
NA,NA,TRBV15,TRBJ2-1,CATSRRDGDEQFF,TGTGCCACCAGCAGACGCGACGGAGATGAGCAGTTCTTC
NA,NA,TRBV5-6,TRBJ1-1,CASSLNRAEAFF,TGTGCCAGCAGCCTGAACAGAGCCGAAGCTTTCTTT
TRBD1,NA,TRBV5-4,TRBJ1-1,CAIAGQGIIENTEAFF,TGTGCCATTGCGGGACAGGGAATCATAGAGAACACTGAAGCTTTCTTT
NA,few,TRBV6-5,TRBJ1-5,CASSYGSNQPQHF,TGTGCCAGCAGTTACGGCAGCAATCAGCCCCAGCATTTT
TRBD2,NA,TRBV19,TRBJ2-3,CASSKIAGEGADTQYF,TGTGCCAGTAGTAAAATAGCGGGAGAGGGAGCAGATACGCAGTATTTT
NA,once,TRBV4-1,TRBJ2-7,CASRTYAGVSYEQYF,TGCGCCAGCAGGACCTACGCAGGGGTTTCGTACGAGCAGTACTTC